The entry below describes one T cell receptor (beta chain). This clonotype came up many times. The antigen it binds to is not known. No base-level quality is on record; no much larger clone is a single base apart. Counted from cysteine to phenylalanine, this CDR3 has 13 amino acids. Just the 39-base CDR3 DNA is kept, in frame starting at base 1. CDR1 and CDR2, per the germline V gene, are KGHDR and SFDVKD. Deletion took 4 bases off V and 3 bases off J, with a span of 6 bases between the germline ends. The data were taken from a study of T cells in Graves' hyperthyroidism and ophthalmopathy (dated by TCRdb to about 2019). Looking at the study overall: Peripheral blood samples were taken at initial diagnosis, before any treatment was given. Prospective prediction of ophthalmopathy was tested in an independent validation cohort of some 20 hyperthyroidism patients and 17 patients who later progressed to ophthalmopathy. The study also compared thyroid tissue and blood T-cell repertoires from several Graves' hyperthyroidism patients. The approximately 100 discovery patients were divided at random into training and test sets in a 7:3 ratio. To identify distinguishing TCR V-J signatures, a discovery cohort of roughly 100 patients was used, comprising 43 with Graves' ophthalmopathy and some 57 with stable Graves' hyperthyroidism. TCR Vbeta CDR3 sequencing of 130 to 150 peripheral blood samples (under 45 ophthalmopathy, under 80 hyperthyroidism and approximately 17 progressor patients) is reported in the paper. After sampling, hyperthyroidism patients received methimazole starting at 30 mg daily, and ophthalmopathy patients received high-dose intravenous methylprednisolone.

Study-level results and caveats: A 13 V-J signature model separated ophthalmopathy from stable hyperthyroidism, with roughly 88% sensitivity and roughly 81% specificity in cross-validation and 80%/75% in testing. In validation, the model predicted progression to ophthalmopathy with 55% to 71% sensitivity and 72.22% specificity, a median of about 6 months before onset. No statistical method was used to set the sample size in advance, and investigators knew the group allocation. Most expanded thyroid clonotypes (frequency above 0.001) were also found in blood, which suggests that blood repertoires may mirror thyroid immune responses.

Stable Graves' hyperthyroidism was defined as no progression to ophthalmopathy during 18 months of follow-up. Hyperthyroidism patients were newly diagnosed, with disease duration under 2 months, and aged 18 to 65 years. Any patient with an uncontrolled infection, another autoimmune disease, pregnancy or lactation was excluded. Diagnoses were based on clinical symptoms, serum thyroxine and TRAb, thyroid ultrasound and orbital computed tomography. PBMCs were isolated from more than 9 ml of fresh peripheral blood by Ficoll-Paque density gradient centrifugation. Total RNA was extracted using Trizol reagent, and RNA quality was assessed on an Agilent 2100 Bioanalyzer. The TCR beta CDR3 regions were amplified from the RNA transcripts. The TCR CDR3 was subjected to a first round of RT-PCR using the HTBI primer set and the Qiagen OneStep RT-PCR kit. Libraries were constructed in a second round of multiplex PCR, after which size selection and purification were carried out. Paired-end sequencing of the libraries was performed with 100 bp reads on an Illumina HiSeq2000. For the original study's pipeline: SOAPnuke was used to process the raw data, throwing out any read that contained adapters or uncalled bases, had a mean Phred below 15, or lacked an exact constant-primer or identifier match. High-quality paired reads were merged using COPE v1.2.5, and each unique nucleotide sequence was defined as a clonotype. MiTCR v1.1 was used to align the clonotypes against IMGT TRBV, TRBD and TRBJ reference segments. Only V-J combinations with frequency above 0.0001, covering about 99% of repertoires, were analysed. The TCS score was defined as F50 (clonal expansion) divided by E x V (chaos), with BLOSUM62-based TCRdist calculated between CDR3 peptides within each V-J. Welch's t-statistics and random forest reduced just over 500 V-J features to 13, which were used in a naive Bayes classifier (R e1071). The public reads were run again by TCRdb, first through fastp at Q25 and then through MiXCR, and only productive beta chains were kept. Rows with a matching CDR3 protein are joined into one entry that keeps the most common DNA and genes. For this entry, the V and J calls and clone size follow TCRdb and not the study's own pipeline. Across this sample there are under 800,000 distinct CDR3 sequences, with less than 15% seen only once. The ten largest clones add up to about 9.4% of the sample.

This sequence uses TRBV24-1 and TRBJ2-1; no D gene call is confident. Sequences were obtained from blood. The sequence came from a woman aged 18 to 35 with Graves' hyperthyroidism. The encoded CDR3 is CATSEVNYNEQFF. The DNA reads as follows: TGTGCCACCAGTGAGGTGAACTACAATGAGCAGTTCTTC.